The 20 T cell receptor beta chains below all came from one sample that was sequenced in a study of T cells in Graves' hyperthyroidism and ophthalmopathy. Amplification of TCR beta CDR3 regions was performed using RNA transcripts as template. When the TCR CDR3 underwent first-round RT-PCR, the HTBI primer set was used. TCRdb reprocessed the multiplex PCR reads via MiXCR and lists one record per CDR3 protein. The profile shows roughly 98,000 distinct CDR3 sequences, roughly 40% of them singletons. Sequences were obtained from peripheral blood or thyroid tissue (not recorded which). The receptors originated from a woman aged 25-40 years with Graves' hyperthyroidism.

This chain connects TRBV2 to TRBJ2-7, with TRBD2 matching 12 bases. CDR1 and CDR2 from the germline V gene are SNHLY and FYNNEI. The CDR3 runs 14 residues. Trimming at V came to 6 bases and at J to 5 bases, leaving 5 bases not matched to a gene. Here the CDR3 reads CASRTSGSSDEQYF. Written as DNA, the CDR3 is TGTGCCAGCAGGACTAGCGGGAGTTCGGACGAGCAGTACTTC.

At least ten counts were recorded for this clonotype. The rearrangement links TRBV2 to TRBJ2-5, with a tentative D call TRBD1 (5 bases). The germline V and J ends were trimmed by 10 bases and 1 base, with 16 bases remaining between them. Germline CDR1 and CDR2: SNHLY and FYNNEI. CDR3 length: 14 amino acids. The CDR3 reads CATARQTSQETQYF. The DNA for the CDR3 is TGTGCCACCGCTCGACAGACAAGCCAAGAGACCCAGTACTTC.

At least ten counts were recorded for this clonotype. The gene calls are TRBV9 and TRBJ1-1; D is undetermined. The germline CDR1 and CDR2 sequences are SGDLS and YYNGEE. There are 15 residues in the CDR3. Trimming left V 4 bases short and J 5 bases short, with 18 bases between. The chain's CDR3 is CASSPTAEGGTEAFF. CDR3 in DNA: TGTGCCAGCAGCCCGACGGCGGAAGGAGGGACTGAAGCTTTCTTT.

This clonotype was detected ten times or more. This sequence joins TRBV7-2 and TRBJ1-2; D uncertain. The CDR3 totals 13 residues. CDR1 and CDR2 from the germline V gene are SGHTA and FQGNSA. Trimming removed 5 bases at V and 4 bases at J, with 11 bases between. Here the CDR3 reads CASSLVSLYGYTF. DNA for the CDR3: TGTGCCAGCAGCCTCGTCTCCCTCTATGGCTACACCTTC. The complete variable domain, with remaining parts taken from reference TRBV7-2 and TRBJ1-2, reads GAGVSQSPSNKVTEKGKDVELRCDPISGHTALYWYRQSLGQGLEFLIYFQGNSAPDKSGLPSDRFSAERTGGSVSTLTIQRTQQEDSAVYLCASSLVSLYGYTFGSGTRLTVV.

This clonotype was counted at least ten times. The genes are TRBV10-3 and TRBJ1-2; the D is unclear. V was pared by 6 bases and J by 0 bases, with 8 bases between. Germline CDR1 and CDR2: ENHRY and SYGVKD. This CDR3 is built from 13 residues. The CDR3 spells CAISSFPNYGYTF. The CDR3 DNA reads TGTGCCATCAGCTCCTTCCCTAACTATGGCTACACCTTC.

In its sample, this clonotype was seen many times. The chain carries TRBV4-1 and TRBJ1-2; D remains ambiguous. Germline CDR1 reads MGHRA; CDR2 reads YSYEKL. Trimming pared 0 bases from V and 8 bases from J, leaving 10 bases between. The CDR3 runs to 13 residues. DNA of the CDR3: TGCGCCAGCAGCCAAGATGTGGGCTTCGGCTACACCTTC. Protein: CASSQDVGFGYTF.

The chain carries TRBV11-2 and TRBJ1-5; D gene uncertain. Germline V gene data show CDR1 as SGHAT and CDR2 as FQNNGV. With 2 bases removed from V and 7 bases from J, the gap between germline ends came to 6 bases. The CDR3 is 12 amino acids. CDR3 amino acids: CASSLIGQPQHF. CDR3 DNA sequence: TGTGCCAGCAGCTTAATAGGGCAGCCCCAGCATTTT.

On this clonotype itself: A clone one base away is much larger, so this may be a read error. This sequence joins TRBV6-5 and TRBJ2-7; perhaps TRBD2 as D (5 bases). The CDR3 runs 15 residues. Trimming stripped 5 bases from V and 3 bases from J, with 17 bases between. From germline, CDR1 is MNHEY and CDR2 SVGAGI. The CDR3 loop is CASSEGVGIYYEQYF. DNA for the CDR3: TGTGCCAGCAGTGAGGGAGTAGGGATATACTACGAGCAGTACTTC.

This clonotype was seen at least ten times. The gene calls are TRBV20-1 and TRBJ2-7, with 9 bases lining up with TRBD2. The CDR3 is made up of 13 amino acids. The J segment lost 4 bases and the V segment lost 6 bases, leaving 7 bases of the junction unmatched. The germline V gene has CDR1 DFQATT and CDR2 SNEGSKA (reference sequence). CDR3 loop: CSATGTSRYEQYF. CDR3 coding DNA: TGCAGTGCAACCGGGACTAGCAGGTACGAGCAGTACTTC.

This clonotype occurred many times. The chain couples TRBV5-8 to TRBJ2-5; 14 bases are shared with TRBD2. V dropped 4 bases and J dropped 2; count of bases not matched to a gene: 13. Germline CDR1 is SGHTS and CDR2 is YDEGEE. The CDR3 is made up of 19 amino acids. CDR3 protein: CASSPNAATSGRGQETQYF. The CDR3 coding sequence is TGTGCCAGCAGCCCGAACGCTGCGACTAGCGGGAGGGGTCAAGAGACCCAGTACTTC. Combining the CDR3 with reference TRBV5-8 and TRBJ2-5 gives the whole variable domain EAGVTQSPTHLIKTRGQQATLRCSPISGHTSVYWYQQALGLGLQFLLWYDEGEERNRGNFPPRFSGRQFPNYSSELNVNALELEDSALYLCASSPNAATSGRGQETQYFGPGTRLLVL.

This clonotype occurred many times. The chain carries TRBV24-1 and TRBJ1-1; maybe TRBD1 (5 bases). Germline assignment: CDR1 KGHDR and CDR2 SFDVKD. The V gene lost 4 bases and the J gene lost 9 bases, with 14 bases spanning the gap. This CDR3 is built from 13 residues. The CDR3, as DNA: TGTGCCACCAGTGAAGGGACGACGAATAAAGCTTTCTTT. The encoded protein is CATSEGTTNKAFF.

This clonotype was detected only a few times. Germline is not matched at one junction end, which may reflect a read error. CDR3 residues: CSARFRDSVRLPQHF. CDR3 DNA sequence: TGCAGTGCTAGATTCCGGGACAGTGTTCGTCTGCCCCAGCACTTT. The V and J genes are TRBV20-1 and TRBJ1-5; TRBD1 matches at 7 bases. This CDR3 comprises 15 residues. Germline-derived CDR1 and CDR2 are DFQATT and SNEGSKA (reference sequence).

This chain uses TRBV24-1 with TRBJ2-5, with TRBD2 identical over 7 bases. Germline V gene data show CDR1 as KGHDR and CDR2 as SFDVKD. The CDR3 has 14 amino acids. J gave up 4 bases and V 5 bases, and 6 bases lay outside the gene matches. DNA for the CDR3: TGTGCCACCAGTGCCAGCGGGGTCGGAGAGACCCAGTACTTC. It codes for CATSASGVGETQYF.

The chain links TRBV10-3 to TRBJ1-4; tentatively, D is TRBD1 (6 bases). The V and J ends lost 3 bases and 1 base respectively, with 12 bases between them. The V gene's germline CDR1 is ENHRY and CDR2 SYGVKD. CDR3 length: 16 amino acids. The CDR3 bases are TGTGCCATCAGTGATCTCGGGGGGCGAACTAATGAAAAACTGTTTTTT. It codes for CAISDLGGRTNEKLFF.

This clonotype was recorded many times. The chain has TRBV12-3 or TRBV12-4 and TRBJ1-4; weak D call: TRBD1 (6 bases). V lost 6 bases, J lost 5 bases, and 10 bases lay in between. The CDR3 runs to 13 residues. In nucleotides, the CDR3 is TGTGCCAGCAGAATACAGGGAAATGAAAAACTGTTTTTT. Translated, it gives CASRIQGNEKLFF.

This clonotype showed up just a few times. The rearrangement links TRBV9 to TRBJ1-1, with D perhaps TRBD1 (6 bases). Germline V gene data show CDR1 as SGDLS and CDR2 as YYNGEE. Deletions cut 4 bases from V and 4 bases from J, with 14 bases between. The CDR3 totals 14 residues. The CDR3 region is CASSLGQGTTEAFF. CDR3 nucleotides: TGTGCCAGCAGCCTAGGGCAGGGGACCACTGAAGCTTTCTTT.

This sequence joins TRBV10-3 and TRBJ2-2; 9 bases are a match to TRBD1. V was clipped by 5 bases and J by 8 bases; unmatched bases: 9. Germline assignment: CDR1 ENHRY and CDR2 SYGVKD. CDR3 length: 15 residues. The CDR3 here is CAISPGTGFGGELFF. CDR3 nucleotides: TGTGCCATCAGTCCCGGGACAGGGTTTGGTGGGGAGCTGTTTTTT.

A note on this clonotype: Germline and junction disagree at one end, which may indicate a read error. J is TRBJ1-5 and V is TRBV25-1, with D unclear. The CDR3 is made up of 16 amino acids. Per the germline V gene, CDR1 is MGHDK and CDR2 is SYGVNS. DNA of the CDR3: TGTGCCAGCAGTAGCGCAGAGTTACATAGCAATCAGCCTCAGCATTTT. It yields the protein CASSSAELHSNQPQHF.

Ten or more counts support this clonotype. At one end the junction does not follow the germline gene, possibly because of a read error. The chain has TRBV10-2 and TRBJ1-2; maybe TRBD1 (5 bases). CDR3 length equals 16 residues. Germline assignment: CDR1 WSHSY and CDR2 SAAADI. CDR3 loop: CASSESGVRPRSGGAF. The CDR3 DNA reads as TGCGCCAGCAGTGAGTCGGGGGTCAGACCCCGTTCCGGCGGGGCCTTC.

This clonotype occurred many times. This sequence joins TRBV5-1 and TRBJ2-2; D tentatively reads TRBD1 or TRBD2 (6 bases each). This CDR3 region has 16 residues. The V and J ends lost 4 bases and 0 bases respectively, with 13 bases between them. Germline V gene lookup returns CDR1 SGHRS and CDR2 YFSETQ. CDR3 DNA sequence: TGCGCCAGCAGCCGGGGGCGCTACGCGAACACCGGGGAGCTGTTTTTT. Amino acid sequence: CASSRGRYANTGELFF.